This T cell receptor (beta chain) appears in the sequencing data of a study of OX40 agonist ivuxolimab in advanced cancers. Study details: Eligibility rules accepted prior anti-PD-1, anti-PD-L1 or anti-CTLA-4 therapy, and 35% to 40% had some.

Germline values: CDR1 LGHNA, CDR2 YSLEER. The CDR3 loop spans 17 amino acids. V lost 0 bases and J lost 1, with 13 bases in between. Autoimmune disease history or systemic immunosuppression meant exclusion. Using immunoSEQ multiplex PCR, the repertoire was profiled, and TCRdb retains in-frame clones only, with some absent. The sample consists of roughly 72,000 clones, over 70% of them appearing once. The chain recombines TRBV4-3 with TRBJ1-5, with TRBD1 as a possible D gene (5 bases). Specimen: CD4+ or CD8+ T cells sorted from blood, collected in a trial of the OX40 agonist ivuxolimab. This clonotype was sampled from an adult with an advanced solid tumor such as melanoma, head and neck, liver or kidney cancer. The CDR3 coding sequence is TGCGCCAGCAGCCAAGATAGCCGGGGGGGGAGCAATCAGCCCCAGCATTTT. Translating it yields CASSQDSRGGSNQPQHF.